This T cell receptor beta chain was observed in a study of T cell responses to AZD1222 COVID-19 vaccine. Study-wide context: Both about-4-week and about-12-week second-dose recipients were combined.

Sequenced by immunoSEQ multiplex PCR; TCRdb stores in-frame clones only, minus some. The sample includes about 130,000 clones, about 94% of them seen just once. The CDR3 contains 16 residues. CDR1 and CDR2 from the germline V gene are LGHNA and YNFKEQ. Trimming removed 0 bases at V and 9 bases at J, with 18 bases between. Points from the study as a whole: Only a handful of people who got AZD1222 tested seropositive at baseline. The donor cohort was predominantly white British with a female majority, and clonal diversity may have been underestimated.

This clone was observed once. Its cognate antigen is unknown. The receptor's source is an adult in good health. Specimen: peripheral blood, collected on day 0 of AZD1222 vaccination. This chain uses TRBV4-2 with TRBJ1-5; D is perhaps TRBD1 (5 bases). The CDR3: CASSQDVSGPFGPQHF. CDR3 bases: TGTGCCAGCAGCCAAGATGTTTCAGGGCCCTTTGGGCCCCAGCATTTT.